This T cell receptor (beta chain) was captured in a study of T cell responses to AZD1222 COVID-19 vaccine. As for this clone: Additional DNA sequences in this sample encode the identical CDR3.

Trimming cost V 3 bases and J 1 base, with 11 bases left between them. The CDR3 sequence is 14 residues long. Looked up from germline, CDR1 is SQVTM and CDR2 is ANQGSEA. The protocol was immunoSEQ multiplex PCR, while the TCRdb copy is restricted to in-frame clones and leaves out a portion. The data hold about 150,000 clones, with roughly 87% observed a single time. The chain has TRBV29-1 and TRBJ2-3; D tentatively reads TRBD1 or TRBD2 (6 bases each). The sequence was collected from an adult in good health. Sequenced material: peripheral blood, taken on day 0 of AZD1222 vaccination. The CDR3 spells CSVEGGRGTDTQYF. In DNA, the CDR3 is TGCAGCGTTGAGGGGGGCAGGGGCACAGATACGCAGTATTTT.